The sequence of this T cell receptor beta chain was determined in a study of T cell changes during pregnancy in multiple sclerosis. This CDR3 contains 18 residues. TCRdb's table, derived via immunoSEQ multiplex PCR, lists solely in-frame clones and lacks some. The sample has 90,000 or so clones, over 85% seen once. The receptor was derived from a female donor in good health, enrolled as a control in a pregnancy study. The genes are TRBV21-1 and TRBJ2-7; the table's D call, TRBD1, was not checked against the DNA. TRBV21-1 is a listed pseudogene. Sequencing used peripheral blood, obtained after pregnancy. The CDR3: CASSNGDKSGTGEYEQYF. The DNA for the CDR3 is TGTGCCAGCAGCAATGGAGATAAGTCCGGGACAGGGGAGTACGAGCAGTACTTC.